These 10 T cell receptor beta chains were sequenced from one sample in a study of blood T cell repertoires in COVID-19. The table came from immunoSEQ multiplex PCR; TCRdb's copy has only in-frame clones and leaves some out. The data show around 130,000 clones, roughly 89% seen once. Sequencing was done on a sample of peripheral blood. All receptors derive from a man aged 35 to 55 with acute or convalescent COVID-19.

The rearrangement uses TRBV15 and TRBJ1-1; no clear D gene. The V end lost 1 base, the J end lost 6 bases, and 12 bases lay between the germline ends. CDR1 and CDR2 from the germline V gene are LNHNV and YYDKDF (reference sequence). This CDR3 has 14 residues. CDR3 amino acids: CATSRANGLAEAFF. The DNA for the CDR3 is TGTGCCACCAGCAGAGCCAACGGTCTGGCTGAAGCTTTCTTT.

The CDR3 DNA sequence: TGTGCCAGCTCACCACGTGGACAGGGACCCATGAACACTGAAGCTTTCTTT. Protein sequence: CASSPRGQGPMNTEAFF. The chain joins TRBV18 to TRBJ1-1; 8 bases map to TRBD1. The CDR3 is 17 residues long. Germline V lookup: CDR1 KGHSH, CDR2 LQKENI. Trimming removed 1 base from V and 0 bases from J; junction bases left unmatched: 7.

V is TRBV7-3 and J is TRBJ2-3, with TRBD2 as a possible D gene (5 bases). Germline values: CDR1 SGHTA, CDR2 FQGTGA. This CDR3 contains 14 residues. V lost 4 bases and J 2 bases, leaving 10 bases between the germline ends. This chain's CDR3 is CASSSAGHTDTQYF. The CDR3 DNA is TGTGCCAGCAGCTCCGCGGGCCACACAGATACGCAGTATTTT.

CDR3 in amino acids: CASSSRQGSTTGELFF. The CDR3 DNA follows: TGTGCCAGCTCATCTCGACAGGGTTCGACCACCGGGGAGCTGTTTTTT. V and J are TRBV18 and TRBJ2-2, with 7 bases fitting TRBD1. Looked up from germline, CDR1 is KGHSH and CDR2 is LQKENI. The CDR3 has 16 amino acids. V was clipped by 5 bases and J by 4 bases; unmatched bases: 10.

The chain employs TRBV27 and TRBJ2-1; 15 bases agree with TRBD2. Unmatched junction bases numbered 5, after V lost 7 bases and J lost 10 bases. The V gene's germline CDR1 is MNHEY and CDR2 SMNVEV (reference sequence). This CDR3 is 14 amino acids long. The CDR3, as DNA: TGTGCCAGCACGGGACTAGCGGGAGGACGGGAGCAGTTCTTC. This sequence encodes CASTGLAGGREQFF.

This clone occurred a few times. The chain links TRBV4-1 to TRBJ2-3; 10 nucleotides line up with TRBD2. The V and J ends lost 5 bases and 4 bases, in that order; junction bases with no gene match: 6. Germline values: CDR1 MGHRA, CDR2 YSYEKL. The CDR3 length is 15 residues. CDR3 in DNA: TGCGCCAGCAGCTCACACCTAGCGGGAGCAGATACGCAGTATTTT. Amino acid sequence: CASSSHLAGADTQYF.

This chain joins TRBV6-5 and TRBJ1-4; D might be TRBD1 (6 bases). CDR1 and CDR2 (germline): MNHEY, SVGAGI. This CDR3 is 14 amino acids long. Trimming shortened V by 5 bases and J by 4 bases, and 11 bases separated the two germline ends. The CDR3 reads CASSLRGGNEKLFF. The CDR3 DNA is TGTGCCAGCAGTCTCAGGGGCGGTAATGAAAAACTGTTTTTT.

CDR3 in amino acids: CASSPPRGTGELFF. The CDR3 DNA follows: TGTGCCAGCAGCCCCCCTCGGGGCACCGGGGAGCTGTTTTTT. The J gene is TRBJ2-2, the V gene TRBV3-1 (or the pseudogene TRBV3-2), with a weak D call TRBD2 (5 bases). The CDR3 has 14 amino acids. The V gene's germline CDR1 is LGHDT and CDR2 YNNKEL (reference sequence). V was shortened by 4 bases and J by 4 bases, with 10 bases between the two germline ends.

The CDR3 sequence is CASSLGTSGAGDTQYF. CDR3 nucleotide sequence: TGTGCCAGCAGCCTAGGGACTAGCGGGGCCGGAGATACGCAGTATTTT. V and J are TRBV11-3 and TRBJ2-3; 13 bases agree with TRBD2. Trimming removed 5 bases from V and 5 bases from J; junction bases left unmatched: 7. The CDR3 loop spans 16 amino acids. Germline V gives CDR1 SGHNT, CDR2 YENEEA.

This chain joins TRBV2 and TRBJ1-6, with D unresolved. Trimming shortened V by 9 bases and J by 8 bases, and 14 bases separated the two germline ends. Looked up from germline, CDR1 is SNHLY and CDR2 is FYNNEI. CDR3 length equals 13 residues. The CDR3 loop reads CASSQRDDSPLHF. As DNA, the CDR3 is TGTGCCAGTTCACAGAGGGATGATTCACCCCTCCACTTT.